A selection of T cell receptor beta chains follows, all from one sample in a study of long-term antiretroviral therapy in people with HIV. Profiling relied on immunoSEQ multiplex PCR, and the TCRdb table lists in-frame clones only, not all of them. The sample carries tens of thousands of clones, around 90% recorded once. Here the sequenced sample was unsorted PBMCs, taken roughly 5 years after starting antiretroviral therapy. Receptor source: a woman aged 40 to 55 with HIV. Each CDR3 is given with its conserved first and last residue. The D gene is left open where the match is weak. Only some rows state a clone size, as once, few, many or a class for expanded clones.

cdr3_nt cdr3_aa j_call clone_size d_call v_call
TGTGCCAGCTCGCAGTGGACAGGAGCGTCTGGGGCCAACGTCCTGACTTTC CASSQWTGASGANVLTF TRBJ2-6 . TRBD1 TRBV18
TGTGCCTGGAAAGGACAGATAAGCAATCAGCCCCAGCATTTT CAWKGQISNQPQHF TRBJ1-5 . . TRBV30
TGTGCCAGCTCACCATCGACACAAGAGACCCAGTACTTC CASSPSTQETQYF TRBJ2-5 . . TRBV18
TGTGCCAGCAGCTTTGGGGAGCTTAGGACCAATGAGCAGTTCTTC CASSFGELRTNEQFF TRBJ2-1 . . TRBV11-2
TGTGCCAGCAAAGAGGCCCGGACAGGGAGTTATGGCTACACCTTC CASKEARTGSYGYTF TRBJ1-2 . TRBD1 TRBV5-4
TGCAGCGTCCCCTCAGGGGGGGCCGGTGAGACCCAGTACTTC CSVPSGGAGETQYF TRBJ2-5 . . TRBV29-1
TGTGCCAGCAGTCCGGCCGGGTCGACTAATGAAAAACTGTTTTTT CASSPAGSTNEKLFF TRBJ1-4 . . TRBV6-6
TGTGCCTGGAGTAAGACCCGCTACACCTTC CAWSKTRYTF TRBJ1-2 few . TRBV30
TGCGCCAGCAGTGAGGGTGGGACAGGGGCCAATGAGCAGTTCTTC CASSEGGTGANEQFF TRBJ2-1 . TRBD1 TRBV10-1
TGTGCCAGCAGCTATTACACGGGAGGTCCCCCTAACTATGGCTACACCTTC CASSYYTGGPPNYGYTF TRBJ1-2 . . TRBV11-2
TGTGCCAGCAGTTACCCTGGCCGGGCGGCTCCTGAAGCTTTCTTT CASSYPGRAAPEAFF TRBJ1-1 . . TRBV6-6
TGTGCCAGCAGCGCCCGTGACGTCGACACTGAAGCTTTCTTT CASSARDVDTEAFF TRBJ1-1 . . TRBV9
TGTGCCAGCAGCTTAGTCCCTAGCGGTAGCTCTGGGGCCAACGTCCTGACTTTC CASSLVPSGSSGANVLTF TRBJ2-6 . TRBD2 TRBV11-2
TGTGCCAGCAGCCCCTCTAGGAGCAATCAGCCCCAGCATTTT CASSPSRSNQPQHF TRBJ1-5 . . TRBV7-2
TGCGCCAGCAGCCAAACCGGGACTAGCGGGAGGAACGAGCAGTACTTC CASSQTGTSGRNEQYF TRBJ2-7 . TRBD2 TRBV5-1
TGTGCCTGGATCATCAGCACAACCAACAACTATGGCTACACCTTC CAWIISTTNNYGYTF TRBJ1-2 . . TRBV30
TGCAGCGTTGGAGGGCACACCGGGGAGCTGTTTTTT CSVGGHTGELFF TRBJ2-2 . . TRBV29-1
TGTGCCAGCAGCTTAGTCCGCCGACTAGCGGGCCTACTCTACGAGCAGTACTTC CASSLVRRLAGLLYEQYF TRBJ2-7 . TRBD2 TRBV7-7
TGTGCCAGTAGGCGACAGGGGGGAGGGAACACTGAAGCTTTCTTT CASRRQGGGNTEAFF TRBJ1-1 . TRBD1 TRBV19
TGTGCCAGCAGCTTAGCGCTGGGAGGCCCCTACGAGCAGTACTTC CASSLALGGPYEQYF TRBJ2-7 . . TRBV7-8
TGTGCCAGCAGCTGGGGGCTGAGTACCGGGGAGCTGTTTTTT CASSWGLSTGELFF TRBJ2-2 . . TRBV11-1
TGTGCCATCAGTGGCGATCTTGATGGGAACTCTGGAAACACCATATATTTT CAISGDLDGNSGNTIYF TRBJ1-3 . . TRBV10-3
TGTGCCAGCAGCTTGGACTCCCGCTCCTACAATGAGCAGTTCTTC CASSLDSRSYNEQFF TRBJ2-1 . . TRBV5-6
TGTGCCAGCAGCTTAAACGGAGCGGGGAACCCCACAGATACGCAGTATTTT CASSLNGAGNPTDTQYF TRBJ2-3 few TRBD2 TRBV7-6
TGCGCCAGCAGCCAAGATTTCCAGGGCGTAAATCAGCCCCAGCATTTT CASSQDFQGVNQPQHF TRBJ1-5 . . TRBV4-1
TGTGCCAGCAGCTCTCGGGACACCAACACTGAAGCTTTCTTT CASSSRDTNTEAFF TRBJ1-1 . . TRBV11-3
TGTGCAATCAGGGGTTCTGGGGCAGATACGCAGTATTTT CAIRGSGADTQYF TRBJ2-3 . . TRBV6-6
TGCAGCGTTGAACGGGGGAGCACAGATACGCAGTATTTT CSVERGSTDTQYF TRBJ2-3 few . TRBV29-1
TGTGCCAGCAGCTTAGGCTCCAGCAGGGAAAAACTGTTTTTT CASSLGSSREKLFF TRBJ1-4 . . TRBV7-2
TGTGCCAGCAGCCCGGGACTAGCGGGACGGGAGACCCAGTACTTC CASSPGLAGRETQYF TRBJ2-5 . TRBD2 TRBV5-4
TGCGCCAGCAGCTTGGGGTTGAACACTGAAGCTTTCTTT CASSLGLNTEAFF TRBJ1-1 . . TRBV5-1
TGTGCCACCAGCAGGAGGACAGGGGCGATCTATGGCTACACCTTC CATSRRTGAIYGYTF TRBJ1-2 . TRBD1 TRBV15
TGCGCCAGCAGCCTTATTGACAGTACGGAAGCTTTCTTT CASSLIDSTEAFF TRBJ1-1 few . TRBV5-1
TGTGCCAGCAGTGGACGTATCAAACAGGGGATGGATTCACCCCTCCACTTT CASSGRIKQGMDSPLHF TRBJ1-6 . TRBD1 TRBV2
TGTGCCAGCAGCCAAGATGGGGGGGGGCCCTACAATGAGCAGTTCTTC CASSQDGGGPYNEQFF TRBJ2-1 . . TRBV4-2
TGTGCCAGCAGGGCGCAGGGCAATCAGCCCCAGCATTTT CASRAQGNQPQHF TRBJ1-5 . . TRBV6-5
TGTGCCAGCAGCCCCCGACAGGGAGCCTACGAGCAGTACTTC CASSPRQGAYEQYF TRBJ2-7 . TRBD1 TRBV11-2
TGTGCCAGCAGCGTTGCCGGGACGGGAAAAGAGACCCAGTACTTC CASSVAGTGKETQYF TRBJ2-5 . . TRBV2
TGTGCCAGCAGCGAGGACAGGGTCATCTACGAGCAGTACTTC CASSEDRVIYEQYF TRBJ2-7 . TRBD1 TRBV11-3
TGTGCCAGCAGCTCGCCTAGCGGGAGCGACGAGCAGTACTTC CASSSPSGSDEQYF TRBJ2-7 . TRBD2 TRBV11-2
TGTGCCAGCAGAAGCGGACATCCAACTAATGAAAAACTGTTTTTT CASRSGHPTNEKLFF TRBJ1-4 . . TRBV7-2
TGTGCCAGCAGCACGCGAGAGGTCTCCGAGCAGTACTTC CASSTREVSEQYF TRBJ2-7 . . TRBV5-4